This T cell receptor (beta chain) was captured by sequencing in a study of chemoradiotherapy in HPV16-positive cancers. Study-wide findings and caveats: Candidate HPV-specific clones and E7-related TCR motifs grew in tumor during treatment.

CDR1 is MNHEY, CDR2 SVGAGI, per germline. Trimming took 7 bases from V and 4 from J, leaving 7 bases between them. The CDR3 extends over 11 amino acids. Measured with immunoSEQ multiplex PCR; TCRdb has only the in-frame clones, and not every one. Of about 19,000 clones listed, more than 75% are singletons. A remark on this clone: Its matching antigen is unknown.

Material: blood, obtained from a patient who underwent chemoradiotherapy. The receptor was derived from a human donor with HPV-associated anogenital cancer. The gene calls are TRBV6-5 and TRBJ1-2; D unresolved. CDR3 bases: TGTGCCAGCATTTCAGGCTATGGCTACACCTTC. This sequence encodes CASISGYGYTF.